The clone carrying this T cell receptor beta chain was seen only a few times. The target antigen is unknown. This entry is derived from a study of cytomegalovirus exposure and HLA in healthy donors. Whole-study findings and limits: In an earlier analysis, most TCR beta V segments were productive about 87% or about 30% of the time.

With 6 bases clipped from V and 6 bases from J, the junction kept 11 bases outside the gene matches. From germline, CDR1 is MNHEY and CDR2 SMNVEV (reference sequence). The length of the CDR3 is 16 residues. In the PCR, 60 Vbeta and 13 Jbeta primers were used. Sequencing was performed with immunoSEQ multiplex PCR; in TCRdb, only in-frame clones are kept and a portion is missing. The repertoire holds approximately 110,000 clones, with over 70% as singletons. The specimen was PBMCs. The receptor was derived from a woman aged 40-49 years in good health and CMV-seronegative. The chain has TRBV27 and TRBJ2-1, with 10 bases matching TRBD2. The CDR3: CASRRILAGAGNEQFF. The CDR3 coding sequence is TGTGCCAGCAGGAGGATTCTAGCGGGAGCTGGCAATGAGCAGTTCTTC.